Listed here is a single TCR beta chain. No antigen is known for it. V lost 5 bases and J 0 bases, leaving 8 bases between the germline ends. CDR1 is MNHEY and CDR2 is SVGEGT in the germline V gene. This CDR3 has 14 amino acids. The data were obtained in a study of T cells after yellow fever vaccination. Overall study findings and caveats: Boosting was followed by the reappearance of most primary-vaccination clones (roughly 96% CD4, around 90% CD8). The bulk population could contribute abundant contaminating clonotypes to FACS-sorted repertoires.

In making TCR cDNA, 5'RACE template switching added a universal primer site and UMIs to it. TCRdb itself ran the 5' RACE reads through MiXCR, one entry per CDR3 protein. The repertoire has some 600,000 distinct CDR3 sequences, around 17% of them found once; the top ten carry approximately 15%. This clonotype was sampled from a young man who received the YFV17D yellow fever vaccine. This sequence joins TRBV6-2 or TRBV6-3 and TRBJ1-5; D gene unclear. The specimen comprised PBMCs, sampled 5 days after the first yellow fever vaccination. CDR3 sequence reads: CASSLYDSNQPQHF. CDR3 in DNA: TGTGCCAGCAGTCTGTATGATAGCAATCAGCCCCAGCATTTT.